This note documents a single TCR beta chain sequence. These data originate in a study of control samples from healthy donors and cancer patients. The germline gives CDR1 SGHDT, CDR2 YYEEEE. This CDR3 region has 15 residues. The V end lost 0 bases, the J end lost 4 bases, and 11 bases lay between the germline ends. The table came from immunoSEQ multiplex PCR; TCRdb's copy has only in-frame clones and leaves some out. The table shows 390,000 or so clones, with over 75% occurring only once. The rearrangement links TRBV5-6 to TRBJ2-1, with a weak D call TRBD2 (5 bases). Material for sequencing was PBMCs. This clonotype was obtained from a middle-aged man with head and neck cancer. CDR3 sequence reads: CASSLGGSIYNEQFF. DNA for the CDR3: TGTGCCAGCAGCTTGGGAGGGAGTATATACAATGAGCAGTTCTTC.